The rows below give T cell receptor beta chains drawn from one sample of a study of T cells in Graves' hyperthyroidism and ophthalmopathy. TCRdb used MiXCR to reprocess the multiplex PCR reads, holding one entry per CDR3 protein. The table has under 600,000 distinct CDR3 sequences, 16% seen once. Sequencing was performed on blood. Receptors originate from a middle-aged woman with Graves' ophthalmopathy. CDR3s include the opening cysteine and the closing phenylalanine or tryptophan. Fields, in order: D gene, clone size, V gene, J gene, CDR3 DNA, CDR3 protein. D genes are given only for firm matches. Not all rows give a size; the values are once, few, many and, for expanded clones, a class.

D: TRBD1
size: .
V: TRBV2
J: TRBJ1-5
DNA: TGTGCCAGCAGTGCGACCGGGACAGGGGATTTTGGCAATCAGCCCCAGCATTTT
CDR3: CASSATGTGDFGNQPQHF

D: .
size: few
V: TRBV19
J: TRBJ1-1
DNA: TGTGCCAGTAGTATAGCTAGGACTGAAGCTTTCTTT
CDR3: CASSIARTEAFF

D: .
size: .
V: TRBV4-2
J: TRBJ2-1
DNA: TGTGCCAGCAGCCTTTATAGTCTTGGTGAGCAGTTCTTC
CDR3: CASSLYSLGEQFF

D: TRBD2
size: .
V: TRBV12-3/TRBV12-4
J: TRBJ2-1
DNA: TGTGCCAGCAGTCCAATCCCCGCTAGCGGCTCCTACAATGAGCAGTTCTTC
CDR3: CASSPIPASGSYNEQFF

D: .
size: .
V: TRBV29-1
J: TRBJ1-1
DNA: TGCAGCGCTACCCACCCGACCGGGAACACTGAAGCTTTCTTT
CDR3: CSATHPTGNTEAFF

D: .
size: .
V: TRBV5-1
J: TRBJ1-6
DNA: TGCGCCAGCAGCAACGCGGGGGGACCCAATTCACCCCTCCACTTT
CDR3: CASSNAGGPNSPLHF

D: TRBD2
size: many
V: TRBV2
J: TRBJ2-3
DNA: TGTGCCAGCGCCGGGAGTAGCGGGAGTGGAGATACGCAGTATTTT
CDR3: CASAGSSGSGDTQYF

D: .
size: many
V: TRBV11-2
J: TRBJ1-1
DNA: TGTGCCAGCAGCTTAGTGACGAACACTGAAGCTTTCTTT
CDR3: CASSLVTNTEAFF

D: TRBD1
size: .
V: TRBV4-1
J: TRBJ2-2
DNA: TGCGCCAGCAGCCCCGACAGGGGTGAGGTGTTTTTT
CDR3: CASSPDRGEVFF

D: .
size: few
V: TRBV2
J: TRBJ2-1
DNA: TGTGCCAGCACTGATTCCTTAGGGGCCTACAATGAGCAGTTCTTC
CDR3: CASTDSLGAYNEQFF

D: .
size: many
V: TRBV28
J: TRBJ2-7
DNA: TGTGCCAGCACCCCTTGGGGACAAATCAACGAGCAGTACTTC
CDR3: CASTPWGQINEQYF

D: TRBD1
size: .
V: TRBV20-1
J: TRBJ2-1
DNA: TGCAGTGCTAGAGATCCAGACAGGGCGATCTACAATGAGCAGTTCTTC
CDR3: CSARDPDRAIYNEQFF

D: .
size: .
V: TRBV10-3
J: TRBJ2-3
DNA: TGTGCCATCAGCGATGGTGACAGAGACACAGATACGCAGTATTTT
CDR3: CAISDGDRDTDTQYF

D: TRBD1
size: many
V: TRBV20-1
J: TRBJ1-5
DNA: TGCAGTGCTACAGACAGGGGCAGGGGTCAGCCCCAGCATTTT
CDR3: CSATDRGRGQPQHF

D: TRBD2
size: many
V: TRBV5-1
J: TRBJ2-1
DNA: TGCGCCAGCAGCGTGACTAGCGGGGGAGACAATGAGCAGTTCTTC
CDR3: CASSVTSGGDNEQFF

D: TRBD1
size: many
V: TRBV28
J: TRBJ2-7
DNA: TGTGCCAGCCGGACAGGGGGCATCTACGAGCAGTACTTC
CDR3: CASRTGGIYEQYF

D: TRBD1
size: few
V: TRBV5-8
J: TRBJ1-1
DNA: TGTGCCAGCAGCCTGAACAGGGGTGGAGGGACTGAAGCTTTCTTT
CDR3: CASSLNRGGGTEAFF

D: .
size: many
V: TRBV5-1
J: TRBJ1-2
DNA: TGCGCCAGCAGCACGGGTGGAACTAACTATGGCTACACCTTC
CDR3: CASSTGGTNYGYTF

D: .
size: few
V: TRBV11-2
J: TRBJ1-2
DNA: TGTGCCAGCAGCGACACCGCGGGGGGGCTCGGCTATGGCTACACCTTC
CDR3: CASSDTAGGLGYGYTF

D: .
size: many
V: TRBV12-3/TRBV12-4
J: TRBJ2-3
DNA: TGTGCCAGCACAAGATCACGGGCAGATACGCAGTATTTT
CDR3: CASTRSRADTQYF

D: TRBD1
size: many
V: TRBV30
J: TRBJ2-1
DNA: TGTGCCTGGGATCTGGGGACAGACTACAATGAGCAGTTCTTC
CDR3: CAWDLGTDYNEQFF

D: TRBD2
size: few
V: TRBV6-1
J: TRBJ2-2
DNA: TGTGCCAGCAGCCTACTAGCGGAGCTCGGCACCGGGGAGCTGTTTTTT
CDR3: CASSLLAELGTGELFF

D: .
size: many
V: TRBV20-1
J: TRBJ2-3
DNA: TGCAGTGCTGAGGTGGGGCTCATTAGCACAGATACGCAGTATTTT
CDR3: CSAEVGLISTDTQYF

D: .
size: many
V: TRBV28
J: TRBJ2-7
DNA: TGTGCCAGCAGTGACCTGGGCGGCAGCGTAGCCTACGAGCAGTACTTC
CDR3: CASSDLGGSVAYEQYF

D: .
size: few
V: TRBV20-1
J: TRBJ2-3
DNA: TGCAGTGCTAGCCTTTCCGAGGGGGGTTTTACGCAGTATTTT
CDR3: CSASLSEGGFTQYF

D: .
size: many
V: TRBV2
J: TRBJ2-7
DNA: TGTGCCAGCAGTGCAAGCAGCTACGAGCAGTACTTC
CDR3: CASSASSYEQYF

D: .
size: .
V: TRBV9
J: TRBJ2-1
DNA: TGTGCCAGCAGCCCCCGTGGGATGGCGTACAATGAGCAGTTCTTC
CDR3: CASSPRGMAYNEQFF

D: .
size: .
V: TRBV10-3
J: TRBJ2-5
DNA: TGTGCCATCAGTGAGTGGGACGGGAGCGGAGAGACCCAGTACTTC
CDR3: CAISEWDGSGETQYF

D: .
size: many
V: TRBV2
J: TRBJ1-5
DNA: TGTGCCAGCAGTGAAGAAAGCAGGGATTCTCAGCCCCAGCATTTT
CDR3: CASSEESRDSQPQHF

D: TRBD2
size: many
V: TRBV10-1
J: TRBJ2-1
DNA: TGCGCCAGCAGTGCTAGCGGGGTGGGGGAGCAGTTCTTC
CDR3: CASSASGVGEQFF

D: TRBD1
size: many
V: TRBV6-1
J: TRBJ2-3
DNA: TGTGCCAGCAGTTCGGACAGGGGAGCCACAGATACGCAGTATTTT
CDR3: CASSSDRGATDTQYF

D: .
size: .
V: TRBV5-1
J: TRBJ2-2
DNA: TGCGCCAGCAGCTTGGTTCCTAGCGCCGGGGAGCTGTTTTTT
CDR3: CASSLVPSAGELFF

D: .
size: .
V: TRBV7-9
J: TRBJ1-1
DNA: TGTGCCAGCAGCTTAGGTCCCGGGGGGGTCACTGAAGCTTTCTTT
CDR3: CASSLGPGGVTEAFF

D: .
size: many
V: TRBV5-6
J: TRBJ1-1
DNA: TGTGCCAGCCTCCGGGTAGGTATGAACACTGAAGCTTTCTTT
CDR3: CASLRVGMNTEAFF

D: .
size: few
V: TRBV7-6
J: TRBJ2-3
DNA: TGTGCCAGCAGCCCGCGATTCGGTGGTAGCACAGATACGCAGTATTTT
CDR3: CASSPRFGGSTDTQYF

D: TRBD1
size: few
V: TRBV29-1
J: TRBJ1-2
DNA: TGCAGCGTCTCGACAGGGGACTATGGCTACACCTTC
CDR3: CSVSTGDYGYTF

D: .
size: few
V: TRBV7-9
J: TRBJ1-6
DNA: TGTGCCAGCAGCTCCTCGGGCCCTAAACGCCTCCACTTT
CDR3: CASSSSGPKRLHF

D: .
size: .
V: TRBV6-1
J: TRBJ2-2
DNA: TGTGCCAGCACTCAACAGGAGGGGAACACCGGGGAGCTGTTTTTT
CDR3: CASTQQEGNTGELFF

D: TRBD2
size: .
V: TRBV6-9
J: TRBJ2-1
DNA: TGTGCCAGCAGTTACGGCGGGAGCCGTAATCCAAATGAGCAGTTCTTC
CDR3: CASSYGGSRNPNEQFF

D: .
size: .
V: TRBV28
J: TRBJ2-7
DNA: TGTGCCAGCAGTCTTTTGGAGGGCCGGTACGAGCAGTACTTC
CDR3: CASSLLEGRYEQYF

D: .
size: few
V: TRBV5-5
J: TRBJ1-3
DNA: TGTGCCAGCAGCTGGGTGGACTCTGGAAACACCATATATTTT
CDR3: CASSWVDSGNTIYF

D: TRBD1
size: .
V: TRBV6-1
J: TRBJ2-7
DNA: TGTGCCAGCAGGACCACAGGGGGCCCCTACGAGCAGTACTTC
CDR3: CASRTTGGPYEQYF

D: TRBD2
size: .
V: TRBV20-1
J: TRBJ2-2
DNA: TGCAGTGCTAGGGCCCCCGGGACTAGCGACACCGGGGAGCTGTTTTTT
CDR3: CSARAPGTSDTGELFF

D: .
size: many
V: TRBV28
J: TRBJ1-2
DNA: TGTGCCAGCAGTTTTGGGGGGCGAAGCTATGGCTACACCTTC
CDR3: CASSFGGRSYGYTF

D: .
size: .
V: TRBV2
J: TRBJ2-2
DNA: TGTGCCAGCGGGGCCGGTACCGGGGAGCTGTTTTTT
CDR3: CASGAGTGELFF

D: .
size: many
V: TRBV2
J: TRBJ2-6
DNA: TGTGCCAGCAGGGCACAGAACTCTGGGGCCAACGTCCTGACTTTC
CDR3: CASRAQNSGANVLTF

D: TRBD1
size: few
V: TRBV7-9
J: TRBJ1-1
DNA: TGTGCCAGCAGCTTAAGGGCTGCAGGGGGTAGCACTGAAGCTTTCTTT
CDR3: CASSLRAAGGSTEAFF

D: TRBD1
size: .
V: TRBV7-9
J: TRBJ1-1
DNA: TGTGCCAGCAGCCCCCCATCGGGACAGGGGACGGGAGCTTTCTTT
CDR3: CASSPPSGQGTGAFF

D: TRBD1
size: many
V: TRBV20-1
J: TRBJ1-1
DNA: TGCAGTGCCGAGGGACAGCTGAACACTGAAGCTTTCTTT
CDR3: CSAEGQLNTEAFF

D: .
size: many
V: TRBV6-1
J: TRBJ1-1
DNA: TGTGCCAGCGAGGGGGGCGCGGCGGTTACTGAAGCTTTCTTT
CDR3: CASEGGAAVTEAFF

D: .
size: many
V: TRBV4-2
J: TRBJ2-1
DNA: TGTGCCAGCAGCCAAGATAGGGCTAGCGAGTACAATGAGCAGTTCTTC
CDR3: CASSQDRASEYNEQFF

D: .
size: .
V: TRBV4-1
J: TRBJ1-1
DNA: TGCGCCAGCAGCCAAGGATACTCCTCCGCTGCATCCATGAACACTGAAGCTTTCTTT
CDR3: CASSQGYSSAASMNTEAFF

D: .
size: few
V: TRBV5-5
J: TRBJ2-5
DNA: TGTGCCAGCAGCTGGGCAGGGGGGCAGGAGACCCAGTACTTC
CDR3: CASSWAGGQETQYF

D: TRBD1
size: many
V: TRBV20-1
J: TRBJ2-7
DNA: TGCAGTGCTAGAGGTCCGGGACAGGGGTCCTACGAGCAGTACTTC
CDR3: CSARGPGQGSYEQYF

D: TRBD2
size: .
V: TRBV20-1
J: TRBJ2-1
DNA: TGCAGTGCTAGCCGACTAGCCCTCCTCAATGAGCAGTTCTTC
CDR3: CSASRLALLNEQFF

D: TRBD2
size: .
V: TRBV5-8
J: TRBJ2-1
DNA: TGTGCCAGCAGCTTGCCCGGGACTAGCGGGGGGGCCGAGGAGACCCAGTTCTTC
CDR3: CASSLPGTSGGAEETQFF

D: .
size: .
V: TRBV10-3
J: TRBJ2-5
DNA: TGTGCCATCAGTGTTGGGGCCTCAGAGACCCAGTACTTC
CDR3: CAISVGASETQYF

D: TRBD2
size: .
V: TRBV28
J: TRBJ2-1
DNA: TGTGCCAGCAGTCCCGCCAATGCCGGGGGGGTCAATGAGCAGTTCTTC
CDR3: CASSPANAGGVNEQFF

D: TRBD2
size: many
V: TRBV11-1
J: TRBJ2-1
DNA: TGTGCCAGCAGCTTAGTCGGACTAGCGGCGCAGCCCTCCTACAATGAGCAGTTCTTC
CDR3: CASSLVGLAAQPSYNEQFF

D: .
size: .
V: TRBV20-1
J: TRBJ2-7
DNA: TGCAGTGCTTCTGGAGGGCCCCACGAGCAGTACTTC
CDR3: CSASGGPHEQYF